These 13 T cell receptor beta chains originate from one sample sequenced in a study of blood T cell repertoires in COVID-19 (TCRdb year 2020). The library was made by the immunoSEQ multiplex PCR assay. TCRdb retrieved this table from immuneACCESS and kept in-frame rearrangements only. Not all clones are present; in checked studies, unresolved V genes account for under half, and no reason is known for the remainder. Counted in this sample were under 200,000 clones; roughly 88% of them appeared once. Together, the top ten hold about 5.3% of the sample. Source material: peripheral blood. The receptors originated from a man aged 18 to 29 with COVID-19, enrolled during active disease.

The chain employs TRBV4-1 and TRBJ1-6; D gene unclear. CDR3 length equals 16 residues. V was cut by 1 base and J by 9 bases, with 16 bases left in between. The germline V gene has CDR1 MGHRA and CDR2 YSYEKL. The DNA for the CDR3 is TGCGCCAGCAGCCAAGGGCGGATCCTCTTAAGTTCACCCCTCCACTTT. This sequence encodes CASSQGRILLSSPLHF.

The CDR3 reads CASTAGSNTGELFF. The CDR3 DNA sequence: TGTGCCAGTACGGCGGGATCGAACACCGGGGAGCTGTTTTTT. The rearrangement uses TRBV19 and TRBJ2-2; D is perhaps TRBD2 (6 bases). CDR3 size: 14 residues. V was pared by 7 bases and J by 0 bases, with 9 bases between. CDR1 and CDR2 from the germline V gene are LNHDA and SQIVND (reference sequence).

This chain joins TRBV4-1 and TRBJ1-5, with 7 bases lining up with TRBD1. Trimming at V came to 3 bases and at J to 1 base, leaving 6 bases not matched to a gene. The CDR3 extends over 16 amino acids. Germline lookup yields CDR1 MGHRA and CDR2 YSYEKL. The CDR3 DNA reads as TGCGCCAGCAGCCACAGACAGGGTTCGAGCAATCAGCCCCAGCATTTT. It yields the protein CASSHRQGSSNQPQHF.

J is TRBJ1-3 and V is TRBV7-8; D possibly corresponds to TRBD1 (6 bases). Germline loops: CDR1 SGHVS, CDR2 FQNEAQ. V gave up 0 bases and J gave up 3 bases, with 9 bases separating them. The CDR3 consists of 15 residues. The CDR3 nucleotides are TGTGCCAGCAGCTTAGCACAGGGAGTTGGAAACACCATATATTTT. Its translation: CASSLAQGVGNTIYF.

This chain joins TRBV7-9 and TRBJ2-5; 9 nucleotides align to TRBD1. Trimming took 5 bases from V and 2 from J; bases not matched to a gene: 3. The CDR3 sequence is 14 residues long. Germline values: CDR1 SEHNR, CDR2 FQNEAQ (reference sequence). CDR3 loop: CASSRDRGQETQYF. In DNA form, the CDR3 reads TGTGCCAGCAGCCGAGACAGGGGGCAAGAGACCCAGTACTTC. Drawing the rest from reference TRBV7-9 and TRBJ2-5, the complete variable domain is DTGVSQNPRHKITKRGQNVTFRCDPISEHNRLYWYRQTLGQGPEFLTYFQNEAQLEKSRLLSDRFSAERPKGSFSTLEIQRTEQGDSAMYLCASSRDRGQETQYFGPGTRLLVL.

CDR3 amino acids: CSVQDRGDFYEQYF. The DNA of the CDR3 is TGCAGCGTACAGGACAGGGGCGACTTCTACGAGCAGTACTTC. V usage is TRBV29-1 and J usage is TRBJ2-7, with 9 bases fitting TRBD1. J was trimmed by 3 bases and V by 6 bases; bases with no gene match: 9. CDR1 and CDR2 from the germline V gene are SQVTM and ANQGSEA. The CDR3 loop spans 14 amino acids.

The chain employs TRBV7-8 and TRBJ1-4; D gene ambiguous. CDR1 is SGHVS, CDR2 FQNEAQ, per germline. Between the trimmed V and J ends, which lost 4 bases and 0 bases, there was a span of 12 bases. The CDR3 runs to 16 residues. The DNA for the CDR3 is TGTGCCAGCAGCTCTTACCGAGTTGCAACTAATGAAAAACTGTTTTTT. It is translated as CASSSYRVATNEKLFF.

The chain employs TRBV25-1 and TRBJ1-5; no firm D call. Germline CDR1 MGHDK, CDR2 SYGVNS. The V end was cut by 4 bases, the J end by 0 bases, with 10 bases between. The CDR3 covers 15 residues. This chain's CDR3 is CASSGAGSSNQPQHF. CDR3 in DNA: TGTGCCAGCAGTGGGGCAGGCAGTAGCAATCAGCCCCAGCATTTT.

The rearrangement links TRBV7-2 to TRBJ2-5; 8 bases map to TRBD2. The ends lost 7 bases at V and 5 bases at J; junction bases unmatched: 12. CDR1 is SGHTA, CDR2 FQGNSA, per germline. The CDR3 spans 15 residues. CDR3 nucleotide sequence: TGTGCCAGCATTCTCGACGGGAGGGGCCGGGAGACCCAGTACTTC. As protein: CASILDGRGRETQYF.

The V gene is TRBV29-1, the J gene TRBJ1-2; maybe TRBD1 (5 bases). Between the trimmed V and J ends, which lost 3 bases and 8 bases, there was a span of 10 bases. Per germline, CDR1 SQVTM and CDR2 ANQGSEA. This CDR3 region has 11 residues. CDR3 sequence (DNA): TGCAGCGTTGACGAAAGGGGCGGCTACACCTTC. Amino acid sequence: CSVDERGGYTF.

This clone was seen ten or more times. Here the CDR3 DNA reads TGTGCCAGCAGCTTTTCCCACAGGGTGAACGAGCAGTACTTC. This gives the protein CASSFSHRVNEQYF. The chain joins TRBV11-2 to TRBJ2-7; the D gene is possibly TRBD1 (6 bases). The germline V and J ends were trimmed by 3 bases and 5 bases, with 14 bases remaining between them. Germline values: CDR1 SGHAT, CDR2 FQNNGV. This CDR3 comprises 14 residues.

This chain uses TRBV15 with TRBJ2-5; 9 nucleotides match TRBD1. The trim removed 2 bases at V and 10 bases at J, leaving 8 bases unmatched. Germline V gives CDR1 LNHNV, CDR2 YYDKDF (reference sequence). The length of the CDR3 is 14 residues. This chain's CDR3 is CATSRPGQGVDQYF. DNA of the CDR3: TGTGCCACCAGCAGACCGGGACAGGGAGTAGACCAGTACTTC.

This chain uses TRBV19 with TRBJ1-6; unclear D gene. This CDR3 region has 12 residues. From germline, CDR1 is LNHDA and CDR2 SQIVND (reference sequence). Trimming cost V 3 bases and J 6 bases, with 3 bases left between them. The CDR3 sequence: CASSIRNSPLHF. CDR3 coding DNA: TGTGCCAGTAGTATTCGTAATTCACCCCTCCACTTT.